The rows below give T cell receptor beta chains drawn from one sample of a study of CD8 T cells in Susac syndrome. TCRdb reanalysed the immunoSEQ multiplex PCR reads using MiXCR and keeps one entry per CDR3 protein. The sample yields some 300,000 distinct CDR3 sequences, around 89% seen once. Material: CD8+ T cells from PBMCs. All receptors derive from a human donor with multiple sclerosis. Both conserved end residues are part of each CDR3. Each record gives: V gene, clone size, J gene, D gene, CDR3 DNA, CDR3 protein. D genes are given only for firm matches. Expanded clones get a size class; other rows say once, few or many, or leave the size out.

>TRBV9|NA|TRBJ2-3|TRBD2
TGTGCCAGCAGCCCTGGGGGACTAGCGCTTCTCCCGGGGGGCACAGATACGCAGTATTTT
CASSPGGLALLPGGTDTQYF
>TRBV5-6|NA|TRBJ2-7|TRBD2
TGTGCCAGCAGCCAAGCGGGGATAAGCTACGAGCAGTACTTC
CASSQAGISYEQYF
>TRBV6-6|NA|TRBJ1-5|NA
TGTGCCAGCGACGACGCCGGCAATCAGCCCCAGCATTTT
CASDDAGNQPQHF
>TRBV11-3|NA|TRBJ2-1|TRBD2
TGTGCCAGCAGCTTAGGCAAGGTCAGCGGGAGCGGGAATGAGCAGTTCTTC
CASSLGKVSGSGNEQFF
>TRBV6-1|NA|TRBJ1-5|TRBD1
TGTGCCAGCACTCCCGGGACAGGGGATAGCAATCAGCCCCAGCATTTT
CASTPGTGDSNQPQHF
>TRBV11-2|NA|TRBJ2-1|NA
TGTGCCAGCAGCACGCGGCAGTATGAGCAGTTCTTC
CASSTRQYEQFF
>TRBV4-2|once|TRBJ2-5|NA
TGTGCCAGCAGCCAAGACCTTGAGAAGGTGACCCAGTACTTC
CASSQDLEKVTQYF
>TRBV28|NA|TRBJ2-5|NA
TGTGCCAGCAGTTTAATAGCGACCGGGAGAGGAGAGACCCAGTACTTC
CASSLIATGRGETQYF
>TRBV7-9|NA|TRBJ2-5|NA
TGTGCCAGCAGCCCCGGGCTACGTGTGACCCAGTACTTC
CASSPGLRVTQYF
>TRBV6-5|NA|TRBJ2-3|NA
TGTGCCAGCACGCCCGAATCCGGGACAGATACGCAGTATTTT
CASTPESGTDTQYF
>TRBV6-5|NA|TRBJ1-1|NA
TGTGCCAGCAGTTACTCCCCGGGGATGAACACTGAAGCTTTCTTT
CASSYSPGMNTEAFF
>TRBV20-1|NA|TRBJ2-2|TRBD2
TGCAGTGCTAGAGTTTGGGGAGGGGACACCGGGGAGCTGTTTTTT
CSARVWGGDTGELFF
>TRBV13|NA|TRBJ1-2|NA
TGTGCCAGCAGCTTGGGACCGACGTACGGCTACACCTTC
CASSLGPTYGYTF
>TRBV12-3/TRBV12-4|NA|TRBJ1-1|NA
TGTGCCAGCAGTCCCTTACCGACAGGTAACACTGAAGCTTTCTTT
CASSPLPTGNTEAFF
>TRBV7-9|NA|TRBJ1-1|NA
TGTGCCAGCAGCTTAGCCCTAGGGCAAGGCACTGAAGCTTTCTTT
CASSLALGQGTEAFF
>TRBV5-6|NA|TRBJ2-1|TRBD2
TGTGCCAGCAGCTGGGGACTAGCGGGAGCAGTAGATGAGCAGTTCTTC
CASSWGLAGAVDEQFF
>TRBV4-1|NA|TRBJ2-7|TRBD1
TGCGCCAGCAGCCAAATGACAGGGGCCTACGAGCAGTACTTC
CASSQMTGAYEQYF
>TRBV5-6|NA|TRBJ2-1|NA
TGTGCCAGCAGCCCGGGGGCGAACAATGAGCAGTTCTTC
CASSPGANNEQFF
>TRBV10-3|NA|TRBJ2-3|TRBD1
TGTGCCATCAGTGAGTCCCGACAGGGCCCCCTCAGTCCGCAGTATTTT
CAISESRQGPLSPQYF